This T cell receptor beta chain is drawn from a study of T cells in Graves' hyperthyroidism and ophthalmopathy. Study-wide findings and caveats: Through a model of 13 V-J features, ophthalmopathy was separated from stable hyperthyroidism.

This CDR3 spans 15 amino acids. Trimming took 6 bases from V and 1 from J, leaving 12 bases between them. Germline V gives CDR1 LNHDA, CDR2 SQIVND (reference sequence). Amplification of TCR beta CDR3 regions was performed using RNA transcripts as template. A first-round RT-PCR of the TCR CDR3 used the HTBI primer set. TCRdb ran MiXCR on the multiplex PCR reads and lists one entry per CDR3 protein. The top ten hold more than 4.5% of the sample, which has some 600,000 distinct CDR3 sequences, 14% seen once. Based on clinical symptoms, serum thyroxine and TRAb, thyroid ultrasound and orbital computed tomography, diagnoses were reached. Regarding this clonotype: Its antigen is not identified.

J is TRBJ1-4 and V is TRBV19; D is possibly TRBD1 (5 bases). The TCR was taken from a woman in her 30s with Graves' hyperthyroidism that later progressed to Graves' ophthalmopathy. Sequenced input: blood. The CDR3 loop reads CASRNTGGTNEKLFF. DNA of the CDR3: TGTGCCAGTAGAAACACGGGGGGAACTAATGAAAAACTGTTTTTT.